The present TCR beta chain was sequenced within a study of tumor-infiltrating lymphocytes in primary liver carcinoma. As for the study in general: Among the tumors, stages were T1-T3 N0M0 and sizes roughly 4.2 to 11 cm.

Germline DNA was also extracted, with blood RNA taken from unsorted whole blood. Germline V lookup: CDR1 MNHEY, CDR2 SVGAGI. The CDR3 extends over 15 amino acids. A primer in the constant region served to generate TCR beta cDNA from approximately 500 ng of total RNA. What produced the TCR beta libraries was three nested multiplex PCR rounds using slightly modified ARM-PCR. The opening two PCR rounds, about 10 cycles each, paired TRBV1-TRBV30 forward primers with a C-beta reverse primer. TCRdb analysed the multiplex PCR reads with MiXCR anew, one entry per CDR3 protein. In the table there are 300,000 to 400,000 distinct CDR3 sequences, roughly 60% of which are singletons. For this clonotype: At one end, the junction sequence differs from germline, possibly due to a read error.

The TCR originated in a man aged 40-49 years with primary liver carcinoma and hepatitis B virus infection. This chain connects TRBV6-5 to TRBJ2-7, with TRBD1 as a possible D gene (5 bases). The sample consisted of peripheral blood. The CDR3 sequence is CTSKRRTISSYEQYF. CDR3 DNA sequence: TGTACCAGCAAACGCAGGACAATAAGCTCCTACGAGCAATACTTC.